This T cell receptor (beta chain) derives from a study of T cell repertoires in cytomegalovirus infection (dated by TCRdb to the late 2010s). Context from the whole study: Because public TCR beta signatures pointed to carriage of CMV infection together with the matching HLA type, the HLA type of each donor mattered for the analysis.

General findings and caveats noted by the study authors: In both this cohort and an independent roughly 400-donor cohort, the cumulative frequency of public TCR beta family members distinguished carriers of CMV infection plus the relevant HLA type. The ex vivo response was dominated by HLA-C-restricted CMV-specific TCR beta clonotypes, and the single most frequent clonotype in two of eight donors was supplied by these HLA-C-restricted clonotypes.

Concerning this clonotype itself: Its cognate antigen has yet to be identified. Base qualities are not recorded, but no much larger clone differs from it by a single base.

Sequencing relied on an Illumina HiSeq 1500. The public reads were reanalyzed by TCRdb: fastp trimming at Q25, MiXCR alignment, in-frame beta chains only. Rows matching on CDR3 protein sequence are summarized as one entry with the most common DNA and genes. In this sample the table shows roughly 760,000 distinct CDR3 sequences, roughly 35% of which occur a single time. Around 2.8% of the sample is taken by the ten largest. CDR1 is given as SEHNR and CDR2 as FQNEAQ, both from the germline V gene (reference sequence). Trimming removed 4 bases from V and 3 bases from J, leaving 23 bases between the germline ends. CDR3 length: 18 amino acids, cysteine to phenylalanine. CDR3 DNA is the only sequence kept; it has 54 bases, read in frame from the first base.

The source material was PBMCs. This TCR derives from a human donor in good health (CMV status not recorded). Some clones in this sample may be carry-over from other donors' samples. The rearranged chain carries TRBV7-9 and TRBJ2-3, with TRBD1 tentatively as D gene (6 bases match). The CDR3 loop reads CASSSESDRSIITDTQYF. The DNA is TGTGCCAGCAGCTCAGAATCGGACAGATCGATCATAACAGATACGCAGTATTTT.